Sequencing of this T cell receptor beta chain was carried out in a study of identical twins. Study-wide points: Within monozygotic twins, out-of-frame TCR alpha sharing was underestimated by the models.

Each donor (without exception) was a healthy Caucasian. Concerning this clonotype itself: What it binds is not known.

TCRdb independently ran MiXCR on the 5' RACE reads; one entry per CDR3 protein. Among approximately 1.8 million distinct CDR3 sequences, about 30% were seen once, and the ten largest hold less than 0.35%. The source material was cord blood. The receptor was isolated from a newborn girl in good health.

For the CDR3, the DNA is TGTGCCAGCAGACGAGGGATTTTCCTCGCAGATACGCAGTATTTT. It specifies CASRRGIFLADTQYF. The rearrangement links TRBV25-1 to TRBJ2-3; tentatively, D is TRBD2 (5 bases). The CDR3 totals 15 residues. V lost 6 bases and J 4 bases, leaving 17 bases between the germline ends. The germline gives CDR1 MGHDK, CDR2 SYGVNS.